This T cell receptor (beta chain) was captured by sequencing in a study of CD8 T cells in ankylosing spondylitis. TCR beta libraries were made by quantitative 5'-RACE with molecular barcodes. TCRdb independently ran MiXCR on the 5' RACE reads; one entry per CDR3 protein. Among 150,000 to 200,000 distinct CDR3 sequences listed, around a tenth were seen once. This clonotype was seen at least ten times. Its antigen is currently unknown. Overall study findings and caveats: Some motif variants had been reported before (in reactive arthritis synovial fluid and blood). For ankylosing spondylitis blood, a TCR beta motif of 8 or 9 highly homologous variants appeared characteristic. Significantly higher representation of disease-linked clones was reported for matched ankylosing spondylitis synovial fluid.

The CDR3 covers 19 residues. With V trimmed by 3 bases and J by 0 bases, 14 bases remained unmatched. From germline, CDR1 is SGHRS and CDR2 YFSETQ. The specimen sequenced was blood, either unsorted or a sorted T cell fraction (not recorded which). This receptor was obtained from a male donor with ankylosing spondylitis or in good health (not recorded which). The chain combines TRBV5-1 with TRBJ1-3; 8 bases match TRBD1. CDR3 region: CASSSRDRKESSSGNTIYF. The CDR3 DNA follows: TGCGCCAGCAGCTCCCGGGACAGGAAAGAAAGCTCCTCTGGAAACACCATATATTTT. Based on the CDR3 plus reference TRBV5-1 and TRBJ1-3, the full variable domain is KAGVTQTPRYLIKTRGQQVTLSCSPISGHRSVSWYQQTPGQGLQFLFEYFSETQRNKGNFPGRFSGRQFSNSRSEMNVSTLELGDSALYLCASSSRDRKESSSGNTIYFGEGSWLTVV.